The TCR beta chain described here comes from a study of CD8 T cells in ankylosing spondylitis. Findings and limits, study-wide: Characteristic, it appeared, of ankylosing spondylitis blood was a TCR beta motif of eight highly homologous variants. Disease-linked clones reportedly showed significant enrichment in matched ankylosing spondylitis synovial fluid.

The sample holds many counts of this clonotype. As yet, its antigen is unknown. This CDR3 has 14 amino acids. CDR1 and CDR2 (germline): LNHNV, YYDKDF (reference sequence). Trimming left V 1 base short and J 6 bases short, with 13 bases between. MiXCR, applied by TCRdb to the 5' RACE reads, yields one record per CDR3 protein. The sample includes 130,000 or so distinct CDR3 sequences, around 7% of them seen just once. Sequenced material: blood, either unsorted or a sorted T cell fraction (not recorded which). The TCR originated in a male donor with ankylosing spondylitis or in good health (not recorded which). The rearrangement uses TRBV15 and TRBJ2-7; D perhaps matches TRBD2 (5 bases). The CDR3 DNA follows: TGTGCCACCAGCAGAGGGGAGAGCTTAAGCGAGCAGTACTTC. As protein: CATSRGESLSEQYF. Drawing the rest from reference TRBV15 and TRBJ2-7, the complete variable domain is DAMVIQNPRYQVTQFGKPVTLSCSQTLNHNVMYWYQQKSSQAPKLLFHYYDKDFNNEADTPDNFQSRRPNTSFCFLDIRSPGLGDTAMYLCATSRGESLSEQYFGPGTRLTVT.